This T cell receptor (beta chain) was sequenced in a study of spatial heterogeneity in lung cancer. On the study more broadly: In the raw reads, each unique TCR and UMI combination was present more than ten times on average. Study-wide results and limits: Intratumoral expanded alpha and beta TCR counts were found to track tumor mutation counts. Sequencing reached an estimated coverage of tumor T cells that was only 6.5% to 8% for alpha chains and 11% to 15% for beta chains.

V lost 7 bases to trimming and J lost 4 bases; unmatched junction nucleotides: 10. CDR3 length equals 14 residues. Germline-derived CDR1 and CDR2 are MNHEY and SVGAGI. TCRdb called the 5' RACE reads again in MiXCR, with one record for every CDR3 protein. The sample holds approximately 94,000 distinct CDR3 sequences, under 4.5% seen once. Time point described: sample taken at primary tumor resection. The cohort: under 80 early-stage, untreated non-small cell lung cancer patients. Unsorted whole RNA samples from tumor, nontumor lung or frozen PBMC were sequenced. This clonotype showed up many times. Its antigen is undetermined.

V is TRBV6-5 and J is TRBJ2-7, with 7 bases identical to TRBD1. The source is a male donor with early-stage non-small cell lung cancer. Sequencing was performed on lung tumor tissue, taken at surgery. The CDR3 here is CASTRQGFGYEQYF. The CDR3 bases are TGTGCCAGCACTAGACAGGGTTTTGGTTACGAGCAGTACTTC.